This entry lists 10 T cell receptor beta chains sequenced from one sample in a study of OX40 agonist ivuxolimab in advanced cancers. This table comes from immunoSEQ multiplex PCR, and its TCRdb copy is limited to in-frame clones, with some not included. The sample includes some 74,000 clones, 90% of them seen just once. This specimen consisted of CD4+ or CD8+ T cells sorted from blood, obtained in a trial of the OX40 agonist ivuxolimab. Source of these receptors: an adult with an advanced solid tumor such as melanoma, head and neck, liver or kidney cancer.

The V and J genes are TRBV21-1 and TRBJ1-1. TRBV21-1 is reported as a pseudogene. The CDR3 is 13 residues long. The CDR3, as DNA: TGTGCCAGCAGCGATACGGGAAGGACTGAAGCTTTCTTT. This sequence encodes CASSDTGRTEAFF.

The rearrangement uses TRBV19 and TRBJ1-1; no firm D call. The CDR3 has 13 amino acids. From germline, CDR1 is LNHDA and CDR2 SQIVND (reference sequence). Trimming left V 8 bases short and J 4 bases short, with 14 bases between. This CDR3 reads CASSEASGTEAFF. The CDR3, as DNA: TGTGCCAGTTCGGAGGCTTCGGGCACTGAAGCTTTCTTT.

The CDR3 bases are TGTGCCATCACAAACAGGGAGGATTCACCCCTCCACTTT. Amino acids: CAITNREDSPLHF. This sequence joins TRBV10-3 and TRBJ1-6, with D perhaps TRBD1 (6 bases). Germline CDR1 and CDR2: ENHRY and SYGVKD. The CDR3 spans 13 residues. With 7 bases removed from V and 8 bases from J, the gap between germline ends came to 12 bases.

This rearrangement joins TRBV5-1 to TRBJ2-2, with D unclear. V gave up 0 bases and J gave up 5 bases, with 8 bases separating them. The V gene's germline CDR1 is SGHRS and CDR2 YFSETQ. CDR3 length: 14 amino acids. The DNA of the CDR3 is TGCGCCAGCAGCTTGGGGTCTGAAACCGGGGAGCTGTTTTTT. It codes for CASSLGSETGELFF.

The rearrangement joins TRBV5-1 to TRBJ2-3, with 8 bases matching TRBD2. Trimming cost V 2 bases and J 2 bases; bases outside gene matches: 13. CDR1 and CDR2 from the germline V gene are SGHRS and YFSETQ. This CDR3 is built from 18 residues. The CDR3 here is CASSLPGTGGDHTDTQYF. The CDR3 bases are TGCGCCAGCAGCTTACCGGGTACGGGGGGGGATCACACAGATACGCAGTATTTT.

This chain links TRBV7-9 with TRBJ2-3; a possible D gene is TRBD2 (7 bases). This CDR3 contains 16 residues. Per the germline V gene, CDR1 is SEHNR and CDR2 is FQNEAQ (reference sequence). V was clipped by 4 bases and J by 4 bases, with 18 bases between them. The CDR3 sequence: CASSWEGWGRPDTQYF. CDR3 sequence (DNA): TGTGCCAGCAGCTGGGAGGGTTGGGGGCGACCAGATACGCAGTATTTT.

This clone was observed a handful of times. The chain couples TRBV7-9 to TRBJ1-2; no clear D gene. The germline CDR1 and CDR2 sequences are SEHNR and FQNEAQ (reference sequence). Deletions cut 5 bases from V and 8 bases from J, with 12 bases between. This CDR3 has 12 amino acids. The DNA for the CDR3 is TGTGCCAGCAGCCCAGAGCGTTCCGGCTACACCTTC. As protein: CASSPERSGYTF. Supplemented by reference TRBV7-9 and TRBJ1-2, the full variable domain reads DTGVSQNPRHKITKRGQNVTFRCDPISEHNRLYWYRQTLGQGPEFLTYFQNEAQLEKSRLLSDRFSAERPKGSFSTLEIQRTEQGDSAMYLCASSPERSGYTFGSGTRLTVV.

The gene calls are TRBV5-1 and TRBJ2-1, with 10 nucleotides matching TRBD1. CDR1 SGHRS and CDR2 YFSETQ come from the germline V gene. This CDR3 is 15 amino acids long. The trim removed 4 bases at V and 4 bases at J, leaving 5 bases unmatched. The CDR3 bases are TGCGCCAGCAGCCCTGGGACAGGGGTGTACAATGAGCAGTTCTTC. Its protein product is CASSPGTGVYNEQFF.

The table lists this clone with a few counts. V is TRBV2 and J is TRBJ2-2; D tentatively reads TRBD1 or TRBD2 (5 bases each). With 1 base removed from V and 7 bases from J, the gap between germline ends came to 10 bases. The CDR3 consists of 14 residues. Germline CDR1 and CDR2: SNHLY and FYNNEI. The CDR3 protein is CASSEVGTVGELFF. The CDR3 nucleotides read TGTGCCAGCAGTGAAGTCGGGACGGTCGGGGAGCTGTTTTTT.

V is TRBV7-9 and J is TRBJ1-3; TRBD1 aligns across 7 bases. The J segment lost 0 bases and the V segment lost 6 bases, leaving 5 bases of the junction unmatched. Looked up from germline, CDR1 is SEHNR and CDR2 is FQNEAQ (reference sequence). This CDR3 comprises 15 residues. Here the CDR3 DNA reads TGTGCCAGCAGACCTGGGACAGCCTCTGGAAACACCATATATTTT. Encoded protein: CASRPGTASGNTIYF.